The rows below give T cell receptor beta chains drawn from one sample of a study of blood T cell repertoires in COVID-19. Here immunoSEQ multiplex PCR was the method, and the copy in TCRdb shows in-frame clones only, minus some. Of tens of thousands of clones in the sample, 65% to 85% were seen once. Source material: peripheral blood. The receptors shown here come from a man older than 75 with active or convalescent COVID-19. CDR3s include the opening cysteine and the closing phenylalanine or tryptophan. The D gene is left open where the match is weak. Only some rows state a clone size, as once, few, many or a class for expanded clones.

DNA,CDR3,V,size,J,D
TGTGCCAGCAGCTTCGAGAGAATGAACACTGAAGCTTTCTTT,CASSFERMNTEAFF,TRBV5-4,NA,TRBJ1-1,NA
TGTGCCAGCAGTTTTGGGACAGGGTCAATCAATGGGCGGCCCCAGCATTTT,CASSFGTGSINGRPQHF,TRBV6-2/TRBV6-3,NA,TRBJ1-5,TRBD1
TGTGCCAGCAGATTGACAGGGAGCTCCTACGAGCAGTACTTC,CASRLTGSSYEQYF,TRBV6-1,once,TRBJ2-7,TRBD1
TGTGCCAGCAGGAACAGGGATTACGGGGAGCTGTTTTTT,CASRNRDYGELFF,TRBV25-1,NA,TRBJ2-2,NA
TGTGCCAGCAGCGTAGAAGCTCTAGCGGGGGTTTACAATGAGCAGTTCTTC,CASSVEALAGVYNEQFF,TRBV9,NA,TRBJ2-1,TRBD2
TGTGCCAGCAGCTTAGTTCAGGGGCAAGAGACCCAGTACTTC,CASSLVQGQETQYF,TRBV11-2,once,TRBJ2-5,NA
TGTGCCAGCAGCTTAAGTCGGGGTTCGAACACCGGGGAGCTGTTTTTT,CASSLSRGSNTGELFF,TRBV11-2,NA,TRBJ2-2,NA
TGTGCCAGCAGCCGACAGGGTCCCGAGACCCAGTACTTC,CASSRQGPETQYF,TRBV6-2/TRBV6-3,NA,TRBJ2-5,TRBD1
TGCGCCAGCAGCTTACAGGGGGCGCCCGGGGAGCTGTTTTTT,CASSLQGAPGELFF,TRBV5-1,NA,TRBJ2-2,TRBD1
TGTGCCAGCAGTCTGCGGACAGGGGGGTTTCAAGAGACCCAGTACTTC,CASSLRTGGFQETQYF,TRBV27,NA,TRBJ2-5,TRBD1